This record looks at one TCR beta chain sequence and its context. The CDR3 is made up of 16 amino acids. V lost 0 bases and J lost 8, with 16 bases in between. Germline lookup yields CDR1 KGHDR and CDR2 SFDVKD. This entry belongs to a study of blood T cell repertoires in COVID-19. Assay used: immunoSEQ multiplex PCR; TCRdb lists only in-frame clones, some missing. The table shows 200,000 to 250,000 clones, with 87% occurring only once. The clonotype originates from a woman under 30 who had recovered from COVID-19. The sample comprised peripheral blood. The J gene is TRBJ2-1, the V gene TRBV24-1; maybe TRBD2 (5 bases). This chain's CDR3 is CATSDLAGPFRDEQFF. CDR3 in DNA: TGTGCCACCAGTGATTTGGCGGGTCCCTTTCGGGATGAGCAGTTCTTC.